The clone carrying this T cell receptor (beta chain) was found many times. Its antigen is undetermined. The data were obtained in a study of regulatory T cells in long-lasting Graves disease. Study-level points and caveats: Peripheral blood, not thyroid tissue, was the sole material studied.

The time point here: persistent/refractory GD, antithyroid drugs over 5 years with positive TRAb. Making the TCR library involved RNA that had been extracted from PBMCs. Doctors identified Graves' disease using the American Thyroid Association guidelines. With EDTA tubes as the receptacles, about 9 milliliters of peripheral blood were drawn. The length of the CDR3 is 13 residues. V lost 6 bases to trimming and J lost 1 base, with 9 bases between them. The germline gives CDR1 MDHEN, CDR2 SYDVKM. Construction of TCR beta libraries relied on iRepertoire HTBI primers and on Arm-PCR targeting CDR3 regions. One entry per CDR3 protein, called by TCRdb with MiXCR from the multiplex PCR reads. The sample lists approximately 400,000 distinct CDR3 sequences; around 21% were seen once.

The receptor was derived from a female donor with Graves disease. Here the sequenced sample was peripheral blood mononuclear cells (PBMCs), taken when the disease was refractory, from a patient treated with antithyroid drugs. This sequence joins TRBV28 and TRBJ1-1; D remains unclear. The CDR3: CASSWLPNTEAFF. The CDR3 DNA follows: TGTGCCAGCAGCTGGCTCCCGAACACTGAAGCTTTCTTT. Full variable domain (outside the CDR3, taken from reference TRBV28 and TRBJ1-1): DVKVTQSSRYLVKRTGEKVFLECVQDMDHENMFWYRQDPGLGLRLIYFSYDVKMKEKGDIPEGYSVSREKKERFSLILESASTNQTSMYLCASSWLPNTEAFFGQGTRLTVV.